This T cell receptor beta chain was identified during a study of cytomegalovirus exposure and HLA in healthy donors. Across the whole study: Later analysis reported that the 120 or so validation repertoires shared the platform of the 650 to 700 first-cohort repertoires. Findings and limits, study-wide: Cytomegalovirus-associated status was assigned to some 160 TCR beta chains. Through in vitro validation, three CMV-associated chains were shown to be specific for CMV antigens. Clusters of TCRs from the first cohort tended to co-occur in the roughly 120 validation repertoires (as a later analysis found).

As to this clone: Its target is unknown.

Sequenced by immunoSEQ multiplex PCR; TCRdb stores in-frame clones only, minus some. The data contain some 330,000 clones, just over 85% of them singletons. The CDR3 has 13 residues. V was cut by 3 bases and J by 0 bases, with 3 bases left in between. The germline gives CDR1 MRHNA, CDR2 SNTAGT. The clonotype comes from a woman aged 18-35 years in good health and CMV-seronegative. J is TRBJ1-5 and V is TRBV6-4, with D hard to call. Sequenced input: PBMCs. The CDR3 DNA is TGTGCCAGCAGTGAATATAGCAATCAGCCCCAGCATTTT. Translating gives CASSEYSNQPQHF.